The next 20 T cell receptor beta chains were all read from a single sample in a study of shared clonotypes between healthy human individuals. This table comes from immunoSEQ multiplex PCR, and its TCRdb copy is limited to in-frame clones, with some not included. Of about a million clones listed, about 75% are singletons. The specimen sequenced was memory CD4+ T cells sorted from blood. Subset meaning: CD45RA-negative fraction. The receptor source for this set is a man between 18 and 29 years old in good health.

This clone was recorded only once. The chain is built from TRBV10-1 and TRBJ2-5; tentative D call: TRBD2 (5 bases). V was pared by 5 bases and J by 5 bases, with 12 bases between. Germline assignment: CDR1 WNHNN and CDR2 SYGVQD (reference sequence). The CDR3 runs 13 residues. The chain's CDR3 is CASSLRGSETQYF. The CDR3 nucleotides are TGCGCCAGCAGTTTGAGAGGGAGTGAGACCCAGTACTTC.

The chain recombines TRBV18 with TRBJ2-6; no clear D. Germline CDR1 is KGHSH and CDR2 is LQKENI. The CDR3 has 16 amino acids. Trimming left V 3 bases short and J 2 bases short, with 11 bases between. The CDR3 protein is CASSPNLGTGANVLTF. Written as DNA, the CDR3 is TGTGCCAGCTCACCGAATCTGGGCACTGGGGCCAACGTCCTGACTTTC.

Written as DNA, the CDR3 is TGTGCCAGCCGATCCGGGACAGTAGTTTACGAGCAGTACTTC. This gives the protein CASRSGTVVYEQYF. The rearrangement joins TRBV27 to TRBJ2-7, with 7 bases lining up with TRBD1. V was pared by 8 bases and J by 4 bases, with 11 bases of the junction left unmatched. CDR1 is MNHEY and CDR2 is SMNVEV in the germline V gene (reference sequence). This CDR3 has 14 residues.

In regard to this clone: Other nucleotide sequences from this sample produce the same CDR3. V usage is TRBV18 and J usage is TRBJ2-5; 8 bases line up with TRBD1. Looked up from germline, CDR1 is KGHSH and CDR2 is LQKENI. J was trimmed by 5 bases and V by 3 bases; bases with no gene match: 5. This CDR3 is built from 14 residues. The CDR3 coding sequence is TGTGCCAGCTCACCGACAGGGGCGAGGGAGACCCAGTACTTC. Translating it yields CASSPTGARETQYF.

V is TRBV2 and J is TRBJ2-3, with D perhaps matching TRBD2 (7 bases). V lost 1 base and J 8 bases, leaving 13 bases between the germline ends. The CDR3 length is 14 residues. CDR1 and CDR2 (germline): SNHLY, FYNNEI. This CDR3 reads CASSEGTRGATQYF. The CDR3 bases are TGTGCCAGCAGTGAAGGGACTAGGGGGGCTACGCAGTATTTT.

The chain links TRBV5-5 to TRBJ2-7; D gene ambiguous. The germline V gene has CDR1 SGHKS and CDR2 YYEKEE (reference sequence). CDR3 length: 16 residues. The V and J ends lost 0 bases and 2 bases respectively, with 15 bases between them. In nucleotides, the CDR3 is TGTGCCAGCAGCTTGGTGGGCAGGTCATATCCCTACGAGCAGTACTTC. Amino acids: CASSLVGRSYPYEQYF.

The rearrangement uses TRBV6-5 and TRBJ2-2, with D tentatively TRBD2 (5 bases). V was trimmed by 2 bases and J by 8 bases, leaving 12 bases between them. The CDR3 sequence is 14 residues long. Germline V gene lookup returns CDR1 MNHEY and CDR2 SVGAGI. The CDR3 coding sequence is TGTGCCAGCAGTTACCGCGAGGGATCGGGGGAGCTGTTTTTT. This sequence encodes CASSYREGSGELFF.

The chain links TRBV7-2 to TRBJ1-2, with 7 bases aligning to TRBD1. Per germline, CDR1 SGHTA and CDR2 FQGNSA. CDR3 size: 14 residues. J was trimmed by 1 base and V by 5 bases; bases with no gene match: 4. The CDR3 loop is CASSTGQNNYGYTF. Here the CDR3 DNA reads TGTGCCAGCAGCACGGGACAGAATAACTATGGCTACACCTTC.

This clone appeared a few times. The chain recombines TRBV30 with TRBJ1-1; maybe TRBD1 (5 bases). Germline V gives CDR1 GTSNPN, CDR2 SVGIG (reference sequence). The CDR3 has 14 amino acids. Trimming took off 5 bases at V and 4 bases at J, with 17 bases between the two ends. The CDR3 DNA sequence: TGTGCCTGGGGAAAGGGACTGGCAGTCACTGAAGCTTTCTTT. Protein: CAWGKGLAVTEAFF.

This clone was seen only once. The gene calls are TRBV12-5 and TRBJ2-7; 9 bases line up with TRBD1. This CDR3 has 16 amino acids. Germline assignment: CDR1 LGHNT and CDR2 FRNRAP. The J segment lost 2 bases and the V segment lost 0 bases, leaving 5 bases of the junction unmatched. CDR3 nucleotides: TGTGCTAGTGGTTTGGTACTCGGACAGGGGCCCTACGAGCAGTACTTC. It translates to CASGLVLGQGPYEQYF.

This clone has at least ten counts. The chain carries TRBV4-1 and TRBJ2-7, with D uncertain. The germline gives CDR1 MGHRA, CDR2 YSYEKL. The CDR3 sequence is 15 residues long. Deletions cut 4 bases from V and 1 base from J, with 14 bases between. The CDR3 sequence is CASSLARTVSYEQYF. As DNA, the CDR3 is TGCGCCAGCAGCCTAGCCCGAACAGTTTCCTACGAGCAGTACTTC.

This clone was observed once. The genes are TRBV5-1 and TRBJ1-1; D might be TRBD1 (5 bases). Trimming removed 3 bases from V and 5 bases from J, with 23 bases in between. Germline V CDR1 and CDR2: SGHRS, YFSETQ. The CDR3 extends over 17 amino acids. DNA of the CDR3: TGCGCCAGCAGCTCCGGCGAGGGGACGGCCCTGAGGACTGAAGCTTTCTTT. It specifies CASSSGEGTALRTEAFF.

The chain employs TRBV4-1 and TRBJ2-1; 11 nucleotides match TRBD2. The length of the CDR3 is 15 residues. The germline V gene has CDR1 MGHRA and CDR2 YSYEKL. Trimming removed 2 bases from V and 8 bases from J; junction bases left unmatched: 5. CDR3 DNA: TGCGCCAGCAGCCAACCGACTAGCGGGAACTATGAGCAGTTCTTC. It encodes CASSQPTSGNYEQFF.

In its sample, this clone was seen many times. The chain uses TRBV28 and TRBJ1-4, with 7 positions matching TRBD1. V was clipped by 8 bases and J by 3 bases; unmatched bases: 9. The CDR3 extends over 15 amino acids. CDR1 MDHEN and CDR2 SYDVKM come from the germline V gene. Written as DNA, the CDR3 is TGTGCCAGCCGTATAGATAGGGGGCCTAATGAAAAACTGTTTTTT. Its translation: CASRIDRGPNEKLFF.

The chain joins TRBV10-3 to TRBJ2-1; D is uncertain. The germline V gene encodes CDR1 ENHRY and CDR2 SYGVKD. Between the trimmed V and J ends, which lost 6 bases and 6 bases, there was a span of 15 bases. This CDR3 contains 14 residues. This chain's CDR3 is CAISSFIGPNEQFF. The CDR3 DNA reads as TGTGCCATCAGCTCCTTTATAGGACCCAATGAGCAGTTCTTC.

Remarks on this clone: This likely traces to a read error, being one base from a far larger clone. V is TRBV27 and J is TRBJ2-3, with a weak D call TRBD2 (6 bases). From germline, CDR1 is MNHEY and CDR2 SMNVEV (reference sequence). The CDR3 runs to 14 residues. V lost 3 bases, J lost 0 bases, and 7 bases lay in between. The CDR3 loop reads CASSFGGSTDTQYF. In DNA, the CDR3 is TGTGCCAGCAGTTTTGGAGGGAGCACAGATACGCAGTATTTT.

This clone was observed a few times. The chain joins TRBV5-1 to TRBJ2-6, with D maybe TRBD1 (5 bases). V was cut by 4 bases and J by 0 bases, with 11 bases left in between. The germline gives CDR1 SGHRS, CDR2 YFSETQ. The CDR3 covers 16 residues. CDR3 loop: CASSLGHASGANVLTF. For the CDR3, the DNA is TGCGCCAGCAGCCTCGGACACGCCTCTGGGGCCAACGTCCTGACTTTC.

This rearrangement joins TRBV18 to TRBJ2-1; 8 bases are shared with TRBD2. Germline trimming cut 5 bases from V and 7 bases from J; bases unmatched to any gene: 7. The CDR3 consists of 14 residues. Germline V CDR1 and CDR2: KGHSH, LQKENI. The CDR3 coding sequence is TGTGCCAGCTCAGTAGCGGGGACTTGGAATGAGCAGTTCTTC. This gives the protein CASSVAGTWNEQFF.

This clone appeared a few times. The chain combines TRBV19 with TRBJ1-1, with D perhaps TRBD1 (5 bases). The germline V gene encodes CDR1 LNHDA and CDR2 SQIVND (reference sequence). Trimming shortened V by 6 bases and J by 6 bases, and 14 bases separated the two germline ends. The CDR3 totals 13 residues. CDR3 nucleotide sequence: TGTGCCAGTAGGGAGGGCGGGACGGCTGAAGCTTTCTTT. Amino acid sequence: CASREGGTAEAFF.

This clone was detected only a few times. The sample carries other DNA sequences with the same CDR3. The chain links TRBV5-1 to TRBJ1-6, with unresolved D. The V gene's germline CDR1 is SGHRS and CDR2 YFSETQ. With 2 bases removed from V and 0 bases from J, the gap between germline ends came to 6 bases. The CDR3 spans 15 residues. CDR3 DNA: TGCGCCAGCAGCTTAGGCACCTCCTATAATTCACCCCTCCACTTT. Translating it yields CASSLGTSYNSPLHF.